This T cell receptor beta chain was captured by sequencing in a study of T-cell memory formation after mild COVID-19. This clonotype showed up just a few times. MiXCR was run by TCRdb on the 5' RACE reads, yielding one entry per CDR3 protein. Of 350,000 to 450,000 distinct CDR3 sequences in the sample, around 30% were seen once. The sequencing input was PBMCs or a T cell subset sorted from them (not recorded which). The sequence came from an adult woman who had mild COVID-19 (a few samples of this study predate the infection). Cell type and time point are not known.

CDR3 protein: CASSGTYNQPQHF. The CDR3 nucleotides read TGTGCCAGCAGTGGGACATACAATCAGCCCCAGCATTTT. The chain links TRBV27 to TRBJ1-5, with D maybe TRBD1 (6 bases). Germline CDR1 MNHEY, CDR2 SMNVEV (reference sequence). V was trimmed by 5 bases and J by 3 bases, leaving 8 bases between them. This CDR3 has 13 amino acids.